Included here is one T cell receptor (beta chain) sequence, with context. Its antigen remains unidentified. Germline V gene lookup returns CDR1 GTSNPN and CDR2 SVGIG (reference sequence). V dropped 3 bases and J dropped 6 bases, with 8 bases sitting between them. The CDR3 is 11 residues long. This specimen comes from a study of Ad26.COV2.S vaccination and SARS-CoV-2 variants. About the research overall: Ad26.COV2.S, an intramuscular injection, was given once or twice 56 days apart. Regarding the study as a whole: Assessments of TCR breadth and depth may have underestimated the total T cell responses.

TCRdb's table, derived via immunoSEQ multiplex PCR, lists solely in-frame clones and lacks some. Of hundreds of thousands of clones in the sample, 80% to 95% were seen once. Treatment reported: approximately 18 received Ad26.COV2.S at low or high dose, single or two shots; about 5 received placebo; per-sample allocation not given. Samples were taken on day 63 after the first vaccine or placebo injection. The receptor's source is a person aged 18 to 59 who received the Ad26.COV2.S COVID-19 vaccine or a placebo. The chain joins TRBV30 to TRBJ1-1; D gene uncertain. Sequencing was performed on peripheral blood, taken in a trial of Ad26.COV2.S vaccine versus placebo. CDR3 coding DNA: TGTGCCTGGAGCTCCGGGGCTGAAGCTTTCTTT. As protein: CAWSSGAEAFF.